This TCR beta chain was sequenced during a study of cytomegalovirus exposure and HLA in healthy donors. Study results and limitations: Donors were assumed by presence/absence analyses to have roughly uniform sequencing depth. Reportedly, diagnosis of cytomegalovirus status by the classifier showed high specificity and sensitivity. 164 TCR beta chains were listed as cytomegalovirus-associated.

The PCR contained 60 Vbeta and 13 Jbeta primers. Measured with immunoSEQ multiplex PCR; TCRdb has only the in-frame clones, and not every one. The repertoire holds about 140,000 clones, roughly 85% seen once, with around 1.7% in the top ten. This clone has more than one count but fewer than ten. The antigen remains unidentified. The CDR3 sequence is 16 residues long. The V and J ends lost 2 bases and 1 base respectively, with 14 bases between them. In germline, CDR1 is KGHSH, CDR2 LQKENI. Sequenced sample: PBMCs. This sequence originates from a young woman in good health and CMV-seronegative. The V call is TRBV18, the J call TRBJ1-1, with D possibly TRBD1 on 5 matching bases. The CDR3 sequence: CASSPGGAGWNTEAFF. CDR3 coding DNA: TGTGCCAGCTCACCAGGTGGGGCAGGATGGAACACTGAAGCTTTCTTT.